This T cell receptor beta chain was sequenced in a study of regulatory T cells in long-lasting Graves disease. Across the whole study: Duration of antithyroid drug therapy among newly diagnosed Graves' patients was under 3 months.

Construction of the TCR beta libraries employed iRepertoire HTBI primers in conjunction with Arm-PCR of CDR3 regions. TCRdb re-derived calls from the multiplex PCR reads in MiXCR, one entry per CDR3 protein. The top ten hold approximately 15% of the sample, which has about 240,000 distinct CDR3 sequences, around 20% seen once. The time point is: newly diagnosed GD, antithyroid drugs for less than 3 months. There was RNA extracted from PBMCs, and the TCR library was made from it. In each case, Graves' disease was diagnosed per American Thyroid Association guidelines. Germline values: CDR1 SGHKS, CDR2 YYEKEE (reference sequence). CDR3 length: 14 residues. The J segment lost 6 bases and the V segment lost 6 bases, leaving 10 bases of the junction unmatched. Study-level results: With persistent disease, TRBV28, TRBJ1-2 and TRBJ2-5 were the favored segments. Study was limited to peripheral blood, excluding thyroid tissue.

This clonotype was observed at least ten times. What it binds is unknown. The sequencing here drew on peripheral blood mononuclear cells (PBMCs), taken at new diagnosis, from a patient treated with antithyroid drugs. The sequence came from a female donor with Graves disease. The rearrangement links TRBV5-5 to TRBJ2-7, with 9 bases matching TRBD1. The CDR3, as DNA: TGTGCCAGCATCGAAGGGACAGGGTTTCGCGAGCAGTACTTC. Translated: CASIEGTGFREQYF.